This T cell receptor beta chain came from a study of shared clonotypes between healthy human individuals. Study details: For every donor, three CD4 naive, three CD4 memory, two CD8 naive and one CD8 memory plates were used.

On this clone: The antigen is not known.

CDR1 and CDR2 (germline): LNHDA, SQIVND (reference sequence). The CDR3 spans 17 residues. V gave up 3 bases and J gave up 5 bases; unmatched junction bases: 11. TCRdb's copy holds only in-frame clones and misses some; the assay was immunoSEQ multiplex PCR. The table lists under 200,000 clones, roughly 93% of them singletons. Overall study results and limits: The sharing of 5% to 6.5% of naive CD4 clonotypes was seen across a handful of donors. What limited the represented genetic and exposure-history diversity was the small number of donors. Estimated richness values were generally larger in naive subsets than in memory subsets.

Specimen: naive CD4+ T cells sorted from blood. Specified subset: CD45RA+ positively selected. The clonotype comes from a woman aged 30 to 39 in good health. The V gene is TRBV19, the J gene TRBJ2-1; 9 bases line up with TRBD2. CDR3 in DNA: TGTGCCAGTAGTATTTCAAGGACTAGCGCGATTAACAATGAGCAGTTCTTC. It specifies CASSISRTSAINNEQFF. The full variable domain, in which reference TRBV19 and TRBJ2-1 provide the parts outside the CDR3, is DGGITQSPKYLFRKEGQNVTLSCEQNLNHDAMYWYRQDPGQGLRLIYYSQIVNDFQKGDIAEGYSVSREKKESFPLTVTSAQKNPTAFYLCASSISRTSAINNEQFFGPGTRLTVL.